Shown below are 8 T cell receptor beta chains from a single sample sequenced in a study of Ad26.COV2.S vaccination and SARS-CoV-2 variants. Data came from immunoSEQ multiplex PCR; TCRdb stores just in-frame clones and leaves some out. The sample carries over 85,000 clones, around 82% recorded once. The material sequenced was peripheral blood, taken after recovery from COVID-19. The receptors derive from a human donor who had recovered from COVID-19.

This clone is a singleton in its sample. The chain uses TRBV28 and TRBJ2-7; either TRBD1 or TRBD2 may supply D (5 bases each). There are 13 residues in the CDR3. The V and J ends lost 10 bases and 2 bases respectively, with 15 bases between them. Germline CDR1 and CDR2: MDHEN and SYDVKM. The CDR3 region is CATASGPTYEQYF. CDR3 sequence (DNA): TGTGCCACCGCGTCGGGGCCTACCTACGAGCAGTACTTC.

In its sample, this clone was seen a few times. The V call is TRBV11-3, the J call TRBJ1-5, with a possible D match to TRBD1 (5 bases). CDR1 and CDR2 from the germline V gene are SGHNT and YENEEA. This CDR3 comprises 12 residues. V was cut by 5 bases and J by 15 bases, with 17 bases left in between. CDR3 region: CASSLPIGAGHF. The DNA for the CDR3 is TGTGCCAGCAGCCTGCCGATAGGGGCAGGGCATTTT.

Remarks on this clone: The sample holds other DNA sequences that translate to the same CDR3. The rearrangement links TRBV9 to TRBJ1-5; 10 nucleotides agree with TRBD1. The V gene's germline CDR1 is SGDLS and CDR2 YYNGEE. J was trimmed by 1 base and V by 4 bases; bases with no gene match: 5. CDR3 length equals 16 residues. The CDR3 coding sequence is TGTGCCAGCAGCCCGGGACAGGGGTTGAGCAATCAGCCCCAGCATTTT. It codes for CASSPGQGLSNQPQHF.

The chain combines TRBV12-3 or TRBV12-4 with TRBJ2-2; D gene ambiguous. The V end was cut by 3 bases, the J end by 6 bases, with 8 bases between. CDR3 length: 13 amino acids. The CDR3 here is CASSFPGAGELFF. The CDR3 region has the DNA TGTGCCAGCAGTTTCCCTGGGGCCGGGGAGCTGTTTTTT.

Comment on this clone: Other DNA variants within this sample encode the same CDR3. The V gene is TRBV3-1 (or the pseudogene TRBV3-2), the J gene TRBJ1-5; D gene unclear. V was cut by 0 bases and J by 4 bases, with 4 bases left in between. There are 13 residues in the CDR3. CDR1 is LGHDT, CDR2 YNNKEL, per germline (reference sequence). CDR3 amino acids: CASSQDVNQPQHF. DNA of the CDR3: TGTGCCAGCAGCCAAGACGTGAATCAGCCCCAGCATTTT.

J is TRBJ2-5 and V is TRBV9; 9 nucleotides align to TRBD2. Germline V lookup: CDR1 SGDLS, CDR2 YYNGEE. This CDR3 comprises 16 residues. V lost 4 bases to trimming and J lost 1 base; unmatched junction nucleotides: 8. The CDR3 bases are TGTGCCAGCAGCCCCCAAACTAGCGGGTCCCAAGAGACCCAGTACTTC. Its protein is CASSPQTSGSQETQYF.

The genes are TRBV1 and TRBJ2-7; the table's D gene call, TRBD2, was not cross checked with the DNA. TRBV1 is listed as a pseudogene. This CDR3 comprises 16 residues. In nucleotides, the CDR3 is TGCACCAGCAGCCGCCTCCGGGGGGGTTATTCCTACGAGCAGTACTTC. Its translation is CTSSRLRGGYSYEQYF.

The chain couples TRBV30 to TRBJ2-5; a possible D gene is TRBD2 (7 bases). There are 13 residues in the CDR3. Trimming removed 5 bases at V and 5 bases at J, with 15 bases between. In germline, CDR1 is GTSNPN, CDR2 SVGIG (reference sequence). The CDR3 protein is CAWAPGGAETQYF. In DNA, the CDR3 is TGTGCCTGGGCCCCTGGGGGGGCGGAGACCCAGTACTTC.